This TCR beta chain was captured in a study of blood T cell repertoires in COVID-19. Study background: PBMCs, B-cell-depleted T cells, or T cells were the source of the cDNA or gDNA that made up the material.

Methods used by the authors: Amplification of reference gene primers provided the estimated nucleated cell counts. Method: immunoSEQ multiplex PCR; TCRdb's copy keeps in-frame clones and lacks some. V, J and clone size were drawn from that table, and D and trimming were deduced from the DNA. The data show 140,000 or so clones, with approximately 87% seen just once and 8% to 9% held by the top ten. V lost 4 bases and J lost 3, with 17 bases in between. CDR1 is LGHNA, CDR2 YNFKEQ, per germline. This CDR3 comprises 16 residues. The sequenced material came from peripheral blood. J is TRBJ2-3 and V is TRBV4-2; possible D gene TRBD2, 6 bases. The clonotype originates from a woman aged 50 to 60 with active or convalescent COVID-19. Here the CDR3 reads CASSPPRGYGTDTQYF. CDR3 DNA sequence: TGTGCCAGCAGCCCACCCCGGGGGTATGGGACAGATACGCAGTATTTT.